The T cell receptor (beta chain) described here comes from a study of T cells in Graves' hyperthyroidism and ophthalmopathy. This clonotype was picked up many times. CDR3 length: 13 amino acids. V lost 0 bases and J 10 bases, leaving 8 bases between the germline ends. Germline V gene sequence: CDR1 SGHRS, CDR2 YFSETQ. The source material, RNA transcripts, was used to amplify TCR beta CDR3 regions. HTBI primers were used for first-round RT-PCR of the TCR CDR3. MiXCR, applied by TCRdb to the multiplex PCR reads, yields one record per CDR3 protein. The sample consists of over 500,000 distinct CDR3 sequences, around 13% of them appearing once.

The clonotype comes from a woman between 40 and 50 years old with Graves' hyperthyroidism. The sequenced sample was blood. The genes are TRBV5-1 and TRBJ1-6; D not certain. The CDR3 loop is CASSLGVGSPLHF. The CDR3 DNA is TGCGCCAGCAGCTTGGGGGTGGGGTCACCCCTCCACTTT.